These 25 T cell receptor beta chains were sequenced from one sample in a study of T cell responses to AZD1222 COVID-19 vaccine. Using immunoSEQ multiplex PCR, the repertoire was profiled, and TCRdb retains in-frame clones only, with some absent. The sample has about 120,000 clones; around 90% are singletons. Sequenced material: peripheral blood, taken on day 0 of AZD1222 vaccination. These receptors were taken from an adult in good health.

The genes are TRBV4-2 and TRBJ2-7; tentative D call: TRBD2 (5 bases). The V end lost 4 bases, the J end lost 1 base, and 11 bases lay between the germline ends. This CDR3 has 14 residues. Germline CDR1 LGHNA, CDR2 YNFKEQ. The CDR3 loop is CASSLGLKSYEQYF. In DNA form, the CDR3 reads TGTGCCAGCAGCCTCGGACTCAAATCCTACGAGCAGTACTTC.

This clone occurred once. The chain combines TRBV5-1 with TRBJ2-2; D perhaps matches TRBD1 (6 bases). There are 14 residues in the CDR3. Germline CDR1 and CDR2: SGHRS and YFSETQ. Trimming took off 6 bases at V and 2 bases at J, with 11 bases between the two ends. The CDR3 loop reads CASTPGHNTGELFF. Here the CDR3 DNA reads TGCGCCAGCACCCCGGGACACAACACCGGGGAGCTGTTTTTT.

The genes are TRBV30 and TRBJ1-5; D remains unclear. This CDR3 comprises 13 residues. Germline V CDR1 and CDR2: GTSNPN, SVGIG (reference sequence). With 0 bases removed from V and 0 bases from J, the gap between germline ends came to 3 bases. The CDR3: CAWSVYSNQPQHF. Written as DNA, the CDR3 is TGTGCCTGGAGTGTCTATAGCAATCAGCCCCAGCATTTT. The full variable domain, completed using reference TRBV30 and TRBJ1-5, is SQTIHQWPATLVQPVGSPLSLECTVEGTSNPNLYWYRQAAGRGLQLLFYSVGIGQISSEVPQNLSASRPQDRQFILSSKKLLLSDSGFYLCAWSVYSNQPQHFGDGTRLSIL.

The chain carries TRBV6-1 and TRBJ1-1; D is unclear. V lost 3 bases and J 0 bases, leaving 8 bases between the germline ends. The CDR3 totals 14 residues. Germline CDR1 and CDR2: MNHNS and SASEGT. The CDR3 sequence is CASSEASLNTEAFF. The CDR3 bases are TGTGCCAGCAGTGAGGCATCTTTGAACACTGAAGCTTTCTTT.

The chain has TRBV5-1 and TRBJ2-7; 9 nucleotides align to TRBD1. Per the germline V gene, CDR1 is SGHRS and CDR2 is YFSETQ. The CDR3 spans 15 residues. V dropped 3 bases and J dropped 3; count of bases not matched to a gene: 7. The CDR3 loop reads CASSSLSTGGYEQYF. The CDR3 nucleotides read TGCGCCAGCAGCTCCTTATCGACAGGGGGCTACGAGCAGTACTTC.

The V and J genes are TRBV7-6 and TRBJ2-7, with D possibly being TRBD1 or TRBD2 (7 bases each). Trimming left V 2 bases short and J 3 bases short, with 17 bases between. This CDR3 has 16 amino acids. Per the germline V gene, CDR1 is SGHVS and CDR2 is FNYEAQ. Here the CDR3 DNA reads TGTGCCAGCAGCTTAAGCGGGGACAGCAGTTACTACGAGCAGTACTTC. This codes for CASSLSGDSSYYEQYF. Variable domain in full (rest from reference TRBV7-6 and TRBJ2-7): GAGVSQSPRYKVTKRGQDVALRCDPISGHVSLYWYRQALGQGPEFLTYFNYEAQQDKSGLPNDRFSAERPEGSISTLTIQRTEQRDSAMYRCASSLSGDSSYYEQYFGPGTRLTVT.

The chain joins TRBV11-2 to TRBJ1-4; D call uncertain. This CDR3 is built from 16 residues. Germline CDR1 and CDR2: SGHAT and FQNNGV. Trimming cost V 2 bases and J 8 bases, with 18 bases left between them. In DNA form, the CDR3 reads TGTGCCAGCAGCTTAAAGGATCGGCTTCTTGGGGAAAAACTGTTTTTT. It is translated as CASSLKDRLLGEKLFF.

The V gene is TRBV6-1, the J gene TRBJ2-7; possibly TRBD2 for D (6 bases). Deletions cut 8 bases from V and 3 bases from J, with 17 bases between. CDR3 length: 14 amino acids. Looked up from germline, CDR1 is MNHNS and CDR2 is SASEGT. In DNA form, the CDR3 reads TGTGCCAGCCGAAAGCCGGGACTCCACTACGAGCAGTACTTC. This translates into CASRKPGLHYEQYF.

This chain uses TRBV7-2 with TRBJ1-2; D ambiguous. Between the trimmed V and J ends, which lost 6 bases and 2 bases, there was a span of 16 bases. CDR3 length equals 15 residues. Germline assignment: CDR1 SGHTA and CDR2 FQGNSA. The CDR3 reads CASRPGWAANYGYTF. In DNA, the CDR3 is TGTGCCAGCAGACCGGGATGGGCTGCCAACTATGGCTACACCTTC.

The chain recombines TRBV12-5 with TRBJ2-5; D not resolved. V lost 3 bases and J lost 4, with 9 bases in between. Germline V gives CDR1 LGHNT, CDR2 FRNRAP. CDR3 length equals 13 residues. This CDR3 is CASGFLSRETQYF. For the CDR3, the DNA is TGTGCTAGTGGTTTTCTATCCAGAGAGACCCAGTACTTC.

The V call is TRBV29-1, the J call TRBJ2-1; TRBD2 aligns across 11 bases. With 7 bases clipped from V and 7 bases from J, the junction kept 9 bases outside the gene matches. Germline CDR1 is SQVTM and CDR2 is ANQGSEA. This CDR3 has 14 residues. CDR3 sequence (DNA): TGCAGCGGGCGACTAGCGGGGCTGGGTAATGAGCAGTTCTTC. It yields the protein CSGRLAGLGNEQFF.

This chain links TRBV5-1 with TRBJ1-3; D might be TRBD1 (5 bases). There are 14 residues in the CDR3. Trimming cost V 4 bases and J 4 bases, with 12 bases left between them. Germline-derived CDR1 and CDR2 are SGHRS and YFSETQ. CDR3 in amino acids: CASSIGQGGNTIYF. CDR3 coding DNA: TGCGCCAGCAGCATTGGACAAGGGGGAAACACCATATATTTT.

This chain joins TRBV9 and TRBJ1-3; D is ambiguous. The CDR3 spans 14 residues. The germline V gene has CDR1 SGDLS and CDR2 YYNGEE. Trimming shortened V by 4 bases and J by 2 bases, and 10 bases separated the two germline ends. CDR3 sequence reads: CASSPSGTGNTIYF. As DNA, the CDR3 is TGTGCCAGCAGCCCAAGCGGGACTGGAAACACCATATATTTT. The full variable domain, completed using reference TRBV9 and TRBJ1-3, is DSGVTQTPKHLITATGQRVTLRCSPRSGDLSVYWYQQSLDQGLQFLIQYYNGEERAKGNILERFSAQQFPDLHSELNLSSLELGDSALYFCASSPSGTGNTIYFGEGSWLTVV.

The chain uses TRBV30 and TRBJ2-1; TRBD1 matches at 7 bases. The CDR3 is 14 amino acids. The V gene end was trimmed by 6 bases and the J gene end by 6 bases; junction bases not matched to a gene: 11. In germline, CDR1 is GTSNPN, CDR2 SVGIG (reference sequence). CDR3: CACIPGGVGNEQFF. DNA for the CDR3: TGTGCCTGCATCCCAGGGGGTGTAGGCAATGAGCAGTTCTTC.

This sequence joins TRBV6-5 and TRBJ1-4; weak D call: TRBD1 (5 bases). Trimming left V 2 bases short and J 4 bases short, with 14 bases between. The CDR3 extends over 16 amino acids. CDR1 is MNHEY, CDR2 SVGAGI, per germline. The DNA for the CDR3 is TGTGCCAGCAGTTACCACCCGGGGGGGGTTAATGAAAAACTGTTTTTT. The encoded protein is CASSYHPGGVNEKLFF.

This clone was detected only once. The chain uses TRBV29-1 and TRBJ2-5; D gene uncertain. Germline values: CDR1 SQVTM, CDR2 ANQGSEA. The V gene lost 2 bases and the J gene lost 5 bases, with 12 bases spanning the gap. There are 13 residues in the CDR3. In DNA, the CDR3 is TGCAGCGTTGAATGGTCGCGGCGGGAGACCCAGTACTTC. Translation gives CSVEWSRRETQYF.

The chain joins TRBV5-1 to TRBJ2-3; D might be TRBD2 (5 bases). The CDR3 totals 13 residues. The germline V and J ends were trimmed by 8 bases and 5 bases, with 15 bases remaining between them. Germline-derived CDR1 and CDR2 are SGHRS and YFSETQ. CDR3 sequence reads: CASCLLGRDTQYF. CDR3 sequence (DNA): TGCGCCAGTTGTTTGCTGGGGAGAGATACGCAGTATTTT.

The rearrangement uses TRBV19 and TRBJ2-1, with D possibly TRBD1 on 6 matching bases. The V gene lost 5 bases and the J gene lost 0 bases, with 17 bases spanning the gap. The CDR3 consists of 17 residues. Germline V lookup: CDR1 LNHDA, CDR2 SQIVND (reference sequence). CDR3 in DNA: TGTGCCAGTAGTGTCTCAACAGGGATGGGCTCCTACAATGAGCAGTTCTTC. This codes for CASSVSTGMGSYNEQFF.

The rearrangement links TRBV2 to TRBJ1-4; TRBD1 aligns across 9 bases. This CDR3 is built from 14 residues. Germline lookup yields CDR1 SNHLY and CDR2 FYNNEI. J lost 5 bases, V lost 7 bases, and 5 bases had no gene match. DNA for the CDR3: TGTGCCAGCAACCGAGACAGGGGGAATGAAAAACTGTTTTTT. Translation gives CASNRDRGNEKLFF. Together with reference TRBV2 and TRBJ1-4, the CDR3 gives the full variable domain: EPEVTQTPSHQVTQMGQEVILRCVPISNHLYFYWYRQILGQKVEFLVSFYNNEISEKSEIFDDQFSVERPDGSNFTLKIRSTKLEDSAMYFCASNRDRGNEKLFFGSGTQLSVL.

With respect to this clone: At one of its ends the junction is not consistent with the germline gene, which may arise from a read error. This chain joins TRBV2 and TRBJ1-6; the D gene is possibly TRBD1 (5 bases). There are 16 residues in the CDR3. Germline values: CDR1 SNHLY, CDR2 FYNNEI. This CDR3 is CASCERGNSYNSPLHF. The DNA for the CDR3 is TGTGCCAGCTGTGAGAGGGGCAACTCCTATAATTCACCCCTCCACTTT.

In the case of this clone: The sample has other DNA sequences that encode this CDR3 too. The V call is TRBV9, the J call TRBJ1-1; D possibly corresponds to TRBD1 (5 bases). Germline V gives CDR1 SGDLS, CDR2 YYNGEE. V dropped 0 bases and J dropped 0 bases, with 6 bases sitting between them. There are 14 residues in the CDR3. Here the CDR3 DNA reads TGTGCCAGCAGCGTAGGGACACTGAACACTGAAGCTTTCTTT. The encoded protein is CASSVGTLNTEAFF.

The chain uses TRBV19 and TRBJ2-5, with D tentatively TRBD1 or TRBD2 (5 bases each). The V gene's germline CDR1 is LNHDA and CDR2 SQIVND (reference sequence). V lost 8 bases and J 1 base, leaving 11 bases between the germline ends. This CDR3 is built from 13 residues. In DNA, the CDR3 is TGTGCCAGTGGCTGGGGGTCCCAAGAGACCCAGTACTTC. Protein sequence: CASGWGSQETQYF.

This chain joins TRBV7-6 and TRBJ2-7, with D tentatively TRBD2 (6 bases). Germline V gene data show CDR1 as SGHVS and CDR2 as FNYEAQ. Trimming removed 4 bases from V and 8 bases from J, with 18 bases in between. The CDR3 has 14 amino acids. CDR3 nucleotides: TGTGCCAGCAGCTCCCGGGAGTCGGACTTGAAGCAGTACTTC. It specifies CASSSRESDLKQYF.

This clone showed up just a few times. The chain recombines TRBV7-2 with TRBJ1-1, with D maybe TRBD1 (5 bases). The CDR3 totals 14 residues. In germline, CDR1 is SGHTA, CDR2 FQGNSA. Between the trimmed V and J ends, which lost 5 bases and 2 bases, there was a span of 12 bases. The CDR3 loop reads CASSRDVSNTEAFF. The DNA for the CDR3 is TGTGCCAGCAGCCGGGACGTGTCTAACACTGAAGCTTTCTTT. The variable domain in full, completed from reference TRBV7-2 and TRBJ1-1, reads GAGVSQSPSNKVTEKGKDVELRCDPISGHTALYWYRQSLGQGLEFLIYFQGNSAPDKSGLPSDRFSAERTGGSVSTLTIQRTQQEDSAVYLCASSRDVSNTEAFFGQGTRLTVV.

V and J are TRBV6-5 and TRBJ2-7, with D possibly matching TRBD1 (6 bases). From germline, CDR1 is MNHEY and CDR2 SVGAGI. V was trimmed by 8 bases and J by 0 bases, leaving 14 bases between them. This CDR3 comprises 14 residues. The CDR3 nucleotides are TGTGCCAGCTGCATACAGGGCATCTCCTACGAGCAGTACTTC. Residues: CASCIQGISYEQYF.